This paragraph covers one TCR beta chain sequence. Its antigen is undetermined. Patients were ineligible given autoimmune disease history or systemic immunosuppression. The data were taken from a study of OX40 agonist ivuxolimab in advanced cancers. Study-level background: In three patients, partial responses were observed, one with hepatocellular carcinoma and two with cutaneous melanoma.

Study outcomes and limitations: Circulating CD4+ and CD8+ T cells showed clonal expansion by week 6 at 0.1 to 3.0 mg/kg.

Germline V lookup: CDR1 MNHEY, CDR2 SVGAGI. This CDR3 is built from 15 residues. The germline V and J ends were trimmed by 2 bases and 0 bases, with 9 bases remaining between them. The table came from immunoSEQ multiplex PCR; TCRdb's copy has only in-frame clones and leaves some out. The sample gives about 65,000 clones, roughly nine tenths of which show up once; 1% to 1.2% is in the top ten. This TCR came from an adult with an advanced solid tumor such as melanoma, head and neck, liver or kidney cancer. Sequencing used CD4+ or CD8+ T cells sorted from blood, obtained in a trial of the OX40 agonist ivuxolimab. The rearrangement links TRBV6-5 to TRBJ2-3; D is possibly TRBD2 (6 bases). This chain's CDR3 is CASSYAGQSTDTQYF. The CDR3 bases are TGTGCCAGCAGTTACGCGGGGCAAAGCACAGATACGCAGTATTTT.